The clone carrying this T cell receptor beta chain occurred a few times. Its cognate antigen is unknown. CDR3 length: 14 residues. Germline V gene sequence: CDR1 MNHEY, CDR2 SVGAGI. Germline trimming cut 5 bases from V and 3 bases from J; bases unmatched to any gene: 4. The data derive from a study of cytomegalovirus exposure and HLA in healthy donors. About the study: Previous work identified roughly 120 million unique TCR beta sequences from about 179 million T cells. General study findings and limits: The listing of 150 to 200 TCR beta chains classed them as cytomegalovirus-associated. Earlier analysis looked at TCR beta V segments, and most were productive about 90% or about 30% of the time. The only immune exposure information that was available was CMV serostatus.

Researchers ran the PCR with 60 Vbeta and 13 Jbeta primers. Repertoires were generated with immunoSEQ multiplex PCR, while TCRdb's copy carries only in-frame clones and drops some. The sample lists tens of thousands of clones, 65% occurring once. This receptor was taken from a woman in her forties or fifties in good health and CMV-seropositive. The chain joins TRBV6-5 to TRBJ2-7; 10 nucleotides match TRBD1. The sample was PBMCs. The CDR3 loop reads CASSVWTGGYEQYF. CDR3 nucleotide sequence: TGTGCCAGCAGTGTCTGGACAGGGGGCTACGAGCAGTACTTC.